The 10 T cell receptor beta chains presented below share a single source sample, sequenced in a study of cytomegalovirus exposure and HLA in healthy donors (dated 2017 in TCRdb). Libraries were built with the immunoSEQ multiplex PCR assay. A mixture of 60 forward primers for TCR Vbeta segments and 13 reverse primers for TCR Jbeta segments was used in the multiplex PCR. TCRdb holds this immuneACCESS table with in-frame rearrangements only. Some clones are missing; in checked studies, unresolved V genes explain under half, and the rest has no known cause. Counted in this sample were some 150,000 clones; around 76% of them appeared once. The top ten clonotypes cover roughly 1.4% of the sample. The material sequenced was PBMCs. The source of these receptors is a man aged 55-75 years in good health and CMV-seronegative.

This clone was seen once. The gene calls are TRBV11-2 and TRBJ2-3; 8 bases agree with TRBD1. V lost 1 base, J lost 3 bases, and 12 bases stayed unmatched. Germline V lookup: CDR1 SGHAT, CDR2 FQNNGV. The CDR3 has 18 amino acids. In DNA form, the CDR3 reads TGTGCCAGCAGCTTAGTCTTAGGCAGGGGGCGAGGGACAGATACGCAGTATTTT. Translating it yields CASSLVLGRGRGTDTQYF.

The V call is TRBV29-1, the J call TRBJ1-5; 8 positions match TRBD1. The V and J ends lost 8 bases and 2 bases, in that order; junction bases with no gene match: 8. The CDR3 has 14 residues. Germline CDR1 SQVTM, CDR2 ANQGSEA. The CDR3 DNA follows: TGCAGCTTAAAGGACAGGGTGGGCAATCAGCCCCAGCATTTT. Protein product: CSLKDRVGNQPQHF.

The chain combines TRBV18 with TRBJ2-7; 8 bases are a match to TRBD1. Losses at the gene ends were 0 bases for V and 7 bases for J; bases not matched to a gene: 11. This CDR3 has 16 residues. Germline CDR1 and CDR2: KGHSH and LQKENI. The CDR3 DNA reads TGTGCCAGCTCACCACCGTCGACAGGGGTATCGGGGGAGCAGTACTTC. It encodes CASSPPSTGVSGEQYF.

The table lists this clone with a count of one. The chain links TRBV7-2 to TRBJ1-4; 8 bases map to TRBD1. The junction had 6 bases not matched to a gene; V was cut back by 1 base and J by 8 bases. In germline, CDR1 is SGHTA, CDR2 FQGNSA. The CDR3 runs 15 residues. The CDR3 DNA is TGTGCCAGCAGCTTAGAGGACAGGGTGTTCGAAAAACTGTTTTTT. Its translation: CASSLEDRVFEKLFF.

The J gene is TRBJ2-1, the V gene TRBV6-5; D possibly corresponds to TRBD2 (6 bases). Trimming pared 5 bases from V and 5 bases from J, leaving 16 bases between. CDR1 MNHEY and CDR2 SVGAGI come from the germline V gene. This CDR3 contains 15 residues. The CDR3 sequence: CASSRSGEGHNEQFF. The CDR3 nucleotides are TGTGCCAGCAGTCGTTCGGGAGAGGGGCACAATGAGCAGTTCTTC.

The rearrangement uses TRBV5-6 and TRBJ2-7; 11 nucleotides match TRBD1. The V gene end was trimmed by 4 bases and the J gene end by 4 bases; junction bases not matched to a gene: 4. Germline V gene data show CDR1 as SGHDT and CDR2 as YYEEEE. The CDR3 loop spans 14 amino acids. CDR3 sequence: CASSGGTGGYEQYF. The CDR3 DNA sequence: TGTGCCAGCAGCGGAGGGACAGGGGGGTACGAGCAGTACTTC.

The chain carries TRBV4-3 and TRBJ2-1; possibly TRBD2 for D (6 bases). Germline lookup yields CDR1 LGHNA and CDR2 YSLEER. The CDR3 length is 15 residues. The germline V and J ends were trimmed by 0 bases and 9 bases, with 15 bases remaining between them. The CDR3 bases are TGCGCCAGCAGCCAAGATAGGATCGCGGGGATTGAGCAGTTCTTC. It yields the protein CASSQDRIAGIEQFF.

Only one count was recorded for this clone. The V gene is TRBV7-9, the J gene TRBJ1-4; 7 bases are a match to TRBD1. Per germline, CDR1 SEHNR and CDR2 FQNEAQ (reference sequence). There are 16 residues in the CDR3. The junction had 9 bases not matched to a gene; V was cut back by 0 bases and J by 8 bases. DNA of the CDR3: TGTGCCAGCAGCTTAGCGTTACAGGGGTTGAACGAAAAACTGTTTTTT. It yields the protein CASSLALQGLNEKLFF.

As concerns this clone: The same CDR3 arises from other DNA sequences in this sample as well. CDR3 nucleotides: TGCGCCAGCAGCGTGGGACAGGGGTTTTACGAGCAGTACTTC. Translated, it gives CASSVGQGFYEQYF. The gene calls are TRBV5-1 and TRBJ2-7; 10 nucleotides match TRBD1. The CDR3 length is 14 residues. From germline, CDR1 is SGHRS and CDR2 YFSETQ. Trimming removed 4 bases from V and 4 bases from J; junction bases left unmatched: 5.

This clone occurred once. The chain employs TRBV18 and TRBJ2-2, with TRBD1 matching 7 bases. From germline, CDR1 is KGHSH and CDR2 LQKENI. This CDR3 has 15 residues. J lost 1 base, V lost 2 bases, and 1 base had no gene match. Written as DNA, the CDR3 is TGTGCCAGCTCACCATGGACAGGGAACACCGGGGAGCTGTTTTTT. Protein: CASSPWTGNTGELFF.